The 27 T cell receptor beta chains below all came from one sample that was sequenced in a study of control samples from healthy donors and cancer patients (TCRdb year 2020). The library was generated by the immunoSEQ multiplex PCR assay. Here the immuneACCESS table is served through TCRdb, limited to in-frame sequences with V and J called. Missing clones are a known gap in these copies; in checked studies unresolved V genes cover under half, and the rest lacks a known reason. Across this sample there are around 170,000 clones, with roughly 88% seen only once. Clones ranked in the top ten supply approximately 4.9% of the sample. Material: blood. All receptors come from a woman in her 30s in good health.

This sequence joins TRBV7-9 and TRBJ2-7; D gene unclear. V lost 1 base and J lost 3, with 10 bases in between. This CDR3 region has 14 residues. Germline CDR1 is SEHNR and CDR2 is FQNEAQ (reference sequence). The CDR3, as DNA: TGTGCCAGCAGCTTAGTTGGAAGGAGCTACGAGCAGTACTTC. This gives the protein CASSLVGRSYEQYF.

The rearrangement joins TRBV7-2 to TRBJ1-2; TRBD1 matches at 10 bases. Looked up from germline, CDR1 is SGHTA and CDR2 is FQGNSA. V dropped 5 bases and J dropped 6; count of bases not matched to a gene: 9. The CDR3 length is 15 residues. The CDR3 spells CASSAGQGRANGYTF. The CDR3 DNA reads TGTGCCAGCAGCGCGGGACAGGGGCGCGCAAATGGCTACACCTTC.

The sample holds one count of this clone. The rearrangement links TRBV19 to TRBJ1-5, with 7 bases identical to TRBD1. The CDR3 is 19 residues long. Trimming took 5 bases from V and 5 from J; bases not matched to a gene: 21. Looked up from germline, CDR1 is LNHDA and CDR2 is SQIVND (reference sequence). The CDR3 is CASSPPLWGRGVLDQPQHF. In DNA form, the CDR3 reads TGTGCCAGTAGTCCCCCCCTTTGGGGCAGGGGGGTTTTAGATCAGCCCCAGCATTTT.

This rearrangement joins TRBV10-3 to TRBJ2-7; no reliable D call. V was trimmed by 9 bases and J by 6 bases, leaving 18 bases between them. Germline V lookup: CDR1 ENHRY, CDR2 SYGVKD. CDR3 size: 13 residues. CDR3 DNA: TGTGCCATTAAAGCCGGGTCACCCCCCGAGCAGTACTTC. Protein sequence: CAIKAGSPPEQYF.

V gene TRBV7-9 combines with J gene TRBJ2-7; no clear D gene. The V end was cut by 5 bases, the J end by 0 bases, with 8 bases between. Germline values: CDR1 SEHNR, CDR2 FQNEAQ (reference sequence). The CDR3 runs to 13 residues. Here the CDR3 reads CASSRDGSYEQYF. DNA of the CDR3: TGTGCCAGCAGCCGAGACGGCTCCTACGAGCAGTACTTC.

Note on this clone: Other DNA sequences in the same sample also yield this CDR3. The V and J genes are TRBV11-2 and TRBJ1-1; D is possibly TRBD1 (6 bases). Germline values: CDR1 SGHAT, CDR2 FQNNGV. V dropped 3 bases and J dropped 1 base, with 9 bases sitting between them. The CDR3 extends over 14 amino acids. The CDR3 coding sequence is TGTGCCAGCAGCTTTCCGGGGGCGAACACTGAAGCTTTCTTT. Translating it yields CASSFPGANTEAFF.

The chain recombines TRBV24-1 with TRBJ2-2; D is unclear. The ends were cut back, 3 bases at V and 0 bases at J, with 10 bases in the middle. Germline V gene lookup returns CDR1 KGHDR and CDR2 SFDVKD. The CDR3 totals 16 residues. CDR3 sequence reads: CATSDRKPPNTGELFF. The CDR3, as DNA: TGTGCCACCAGTGATCGAAAGCCCCCGAACACCGGGGAGCTGTTTTTT.

The CDR3 protein is CASSSDSGVNTIYF. CDR3 sequence (DNA): TGTGCCAGCAGCTCTGACAGCGGTGTAAACACCATATATTTT. The chain has TRBV5-4 and TRBJ1-3; D is perhaps TRBD1 (5 bases). Germline values: CDR1 SGHNT, CDR2 YYREEE (reference sequence). The CDR3 is 14 residues long. V was pared by 3 bases and J by 6 bases, with 13 bases between.

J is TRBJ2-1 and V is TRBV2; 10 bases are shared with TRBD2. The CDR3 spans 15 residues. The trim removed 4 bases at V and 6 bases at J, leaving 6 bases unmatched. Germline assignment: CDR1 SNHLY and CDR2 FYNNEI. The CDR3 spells CASSVGLAGANEQFF. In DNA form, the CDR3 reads TGTGCCAGCAGTGTTGGGCTAGCGGGGGCCAATGAGCAGTTCTTC. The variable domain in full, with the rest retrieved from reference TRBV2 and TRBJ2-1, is EPEVTQTPSHQVTQMGQEVILRCVPISNHLYFYWYRQILGQKVEFLVSFYNNEISEKSEIFDDQFSVERPDGSNFTLKIRSTKLEDSAMYFCASSVGLAGANEQFFGPGTRLTVL.

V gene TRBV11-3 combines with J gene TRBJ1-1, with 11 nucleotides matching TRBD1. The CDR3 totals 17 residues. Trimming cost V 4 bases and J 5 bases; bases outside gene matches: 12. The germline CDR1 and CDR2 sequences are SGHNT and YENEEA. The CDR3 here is CASSSKGRDRGGTEAFF. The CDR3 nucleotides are TGTGCCAGCAGCTCCAAAGGTCGGGACAGGGGGGGAACTGAAGCTTTCTTT.

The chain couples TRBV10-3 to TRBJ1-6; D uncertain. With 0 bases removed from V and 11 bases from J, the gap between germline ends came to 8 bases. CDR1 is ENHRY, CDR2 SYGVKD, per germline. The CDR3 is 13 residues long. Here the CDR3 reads CAISESSQTPLHF. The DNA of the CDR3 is TGTGCCATCAGTGAGTCGTCCCAGACACCCCTCCACTTT.

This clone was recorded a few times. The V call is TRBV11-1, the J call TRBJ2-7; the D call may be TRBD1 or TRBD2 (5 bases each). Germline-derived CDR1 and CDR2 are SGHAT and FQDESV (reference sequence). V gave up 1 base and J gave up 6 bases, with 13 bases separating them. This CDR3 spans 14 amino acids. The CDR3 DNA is TGTGCCAGCAGCTTAGGGTGGGGACCAGGCGAGCAGTACTTC. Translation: CASSLGWGPGEQYF.

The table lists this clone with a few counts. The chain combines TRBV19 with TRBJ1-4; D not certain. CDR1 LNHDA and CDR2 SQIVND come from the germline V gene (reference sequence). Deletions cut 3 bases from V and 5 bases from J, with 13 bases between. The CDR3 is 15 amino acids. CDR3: CASSIPGLTNEKLFF. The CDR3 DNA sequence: TGTGCCAGTAGTATTCCCGGACTCACCAATGAAAAACTGTTTTTT.

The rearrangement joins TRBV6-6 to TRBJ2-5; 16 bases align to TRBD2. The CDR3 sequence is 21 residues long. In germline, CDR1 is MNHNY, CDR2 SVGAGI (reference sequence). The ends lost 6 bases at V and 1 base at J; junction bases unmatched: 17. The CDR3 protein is CASSSGGGLAGGPYVQETQYF. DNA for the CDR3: TGTGCCAGCAGCTCCGGGGGGGGACTAGCGGGAGGGCCCTACGTCCAAGAGACCCAGTACTTC.

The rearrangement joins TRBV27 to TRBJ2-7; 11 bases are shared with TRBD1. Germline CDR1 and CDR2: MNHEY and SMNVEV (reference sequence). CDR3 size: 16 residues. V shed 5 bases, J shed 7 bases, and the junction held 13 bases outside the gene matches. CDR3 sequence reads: CASSAWTGGLLREQYF. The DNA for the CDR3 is TGTGCCAGCAGTGCGTGGACAGGGGGCCTTCTTCGGGAGCAGTACTTC.

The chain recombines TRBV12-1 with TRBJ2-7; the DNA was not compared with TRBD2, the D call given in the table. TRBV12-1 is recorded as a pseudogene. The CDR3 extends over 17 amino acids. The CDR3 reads CASRLTWREGPEYEQYF. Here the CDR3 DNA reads TGTGCCAGCAGACTTACCTGGCGGGAGGGCCCCGAATACGAGCAGTACTTC.

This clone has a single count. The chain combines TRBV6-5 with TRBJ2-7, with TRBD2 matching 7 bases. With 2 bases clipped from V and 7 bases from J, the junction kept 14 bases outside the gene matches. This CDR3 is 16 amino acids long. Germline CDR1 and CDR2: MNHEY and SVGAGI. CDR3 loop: CASSYPKGPGAGEQYF. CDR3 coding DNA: TGTGCCAGCAGTTACCCAAAAGGGCCGGGAGCGGGGGAGCAGTACTTC.

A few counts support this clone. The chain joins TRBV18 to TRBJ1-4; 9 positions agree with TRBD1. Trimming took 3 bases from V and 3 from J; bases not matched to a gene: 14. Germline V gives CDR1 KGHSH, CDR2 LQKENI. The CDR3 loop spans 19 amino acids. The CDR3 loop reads CASSPKPGQGRLANEKLFF. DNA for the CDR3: TGTGCCAGCTCACCGAAACCAGGACAGGGGAGGTTAGCTAATGAAAAACTGTTTTTT. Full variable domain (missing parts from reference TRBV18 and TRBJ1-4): NAGVMQNPRHLVRRRGQEARLRCSPMKGHSHVYWYRQLPEEGLKFMVYLQKENIIDESGMPKERFSAEFPKEGPSILRIQQVVRGDSAAYFCASSPKPGQGRLANEKLFFGSGTQLSVL.

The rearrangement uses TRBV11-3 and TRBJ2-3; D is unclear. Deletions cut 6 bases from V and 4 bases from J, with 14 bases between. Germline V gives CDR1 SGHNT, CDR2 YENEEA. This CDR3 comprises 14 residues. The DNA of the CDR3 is TGTGCCAGCAGTCCCGACCCGGCGGCAGATACGCAGTATTTT. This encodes CASSPDPAADTQYF.

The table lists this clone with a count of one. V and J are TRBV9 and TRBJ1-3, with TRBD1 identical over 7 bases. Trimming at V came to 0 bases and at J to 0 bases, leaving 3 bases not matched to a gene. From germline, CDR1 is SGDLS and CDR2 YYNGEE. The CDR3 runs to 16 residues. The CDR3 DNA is TGTGCCAGCAGCGTAGCAGGGGGTGCCTCTGGAAACACCATATATTTT. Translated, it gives CASSVAGGASGNTIYF.

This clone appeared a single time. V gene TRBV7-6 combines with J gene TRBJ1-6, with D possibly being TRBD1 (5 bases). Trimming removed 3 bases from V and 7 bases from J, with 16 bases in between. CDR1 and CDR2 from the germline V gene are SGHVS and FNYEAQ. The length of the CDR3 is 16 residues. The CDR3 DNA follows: TGTGCCAGCAGCTTTGCAGGGAGAGGGGCGAATTCACCCCTCCACTTT. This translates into CASSFAGRGANSPLHF.

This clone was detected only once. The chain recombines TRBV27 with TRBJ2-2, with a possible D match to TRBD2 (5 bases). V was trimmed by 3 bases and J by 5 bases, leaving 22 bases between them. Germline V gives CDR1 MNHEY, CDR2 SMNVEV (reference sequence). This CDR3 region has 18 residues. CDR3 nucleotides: TGTGCCAGCAGTTTTTTATTCCAAGTCGGCCCGGGGACCGGGGAGCTGTTTTTT. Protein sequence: CASSFLFQVGPGTGELFF.

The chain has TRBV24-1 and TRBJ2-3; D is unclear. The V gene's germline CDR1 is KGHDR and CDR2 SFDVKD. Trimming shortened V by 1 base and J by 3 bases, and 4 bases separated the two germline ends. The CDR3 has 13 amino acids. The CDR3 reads CATSDFGTDTQYF. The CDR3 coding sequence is TGTGCCACCAGTGATTTCGGGACAGATACGCAGTATTTT.

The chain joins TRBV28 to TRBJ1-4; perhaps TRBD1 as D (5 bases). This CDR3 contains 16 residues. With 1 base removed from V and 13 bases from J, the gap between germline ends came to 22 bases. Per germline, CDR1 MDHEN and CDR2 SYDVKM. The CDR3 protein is CASSLFLSQGPIGLFF. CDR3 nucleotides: TGTGCCAGCAGTTTATTCCTGAGCCAGGGACCGATCGGACTGTTTTTT.

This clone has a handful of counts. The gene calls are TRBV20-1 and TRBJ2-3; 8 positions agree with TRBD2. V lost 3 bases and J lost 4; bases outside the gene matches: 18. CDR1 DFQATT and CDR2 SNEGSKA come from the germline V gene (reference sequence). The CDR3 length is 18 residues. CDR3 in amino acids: CSASPPAAGAMQADTQYF. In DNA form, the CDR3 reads TGCAGTGCTAGTCCACCTGCAGCGGGGGCCATGCAAGCAGATACGCAGTATTTT.

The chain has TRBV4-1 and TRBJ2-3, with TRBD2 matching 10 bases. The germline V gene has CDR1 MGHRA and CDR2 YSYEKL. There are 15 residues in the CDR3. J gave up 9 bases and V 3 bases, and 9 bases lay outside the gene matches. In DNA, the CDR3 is TGCGCCAGCAGCCAGGCTAGCGGGAGTCCTCCCACGCAGTATTTT. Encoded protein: CASSQASGSPPTQYF.

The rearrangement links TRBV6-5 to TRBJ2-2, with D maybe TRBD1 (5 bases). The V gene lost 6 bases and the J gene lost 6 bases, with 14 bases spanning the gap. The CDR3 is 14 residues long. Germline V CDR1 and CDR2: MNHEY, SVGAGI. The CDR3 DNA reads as TGTGCCAGCAGCACAGGTCTTTATGCCGGGGAGCTGTTTTTT. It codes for CASSTGLYAGELFF.